Below are 17 T cell receptor beta chains sequenced from a single sample in a study of shared clonotypes between healthy human individuals. Produced via immunoSEQ multiplex PCR; TCRdb's table is partial and in-frame only. Found here are hundreds of thousands of clones, 90% to 95% of them singletons; the top ten hold 24%. CD45RO-negative, CCR7-selected cells formed the naive CD8 fraction, which excluded terminally differentiated effector memory CD45RA+ cells. Sequenced input: naive CD8+ T cells sorted from blood. The receptors were sampled from a man aged 25 to 40 in good health.

The rearrangement joins TRBV19 to TRBJ2-7; no reliable D call. Germline lookup yields CDR1 LNHDA and CDR2 SQIVND (reference sequence). V lost 10 bases to trimming and J lost 6 bases, with 13 bases between them. The CDR3 runs to 11 residues. This CDR3 reads CATARSSEQYF. As DNA, the CDR3 is TGTGCCACCGCCCGTTCCAGCGAGCAGTACTTC.

This rearrangement joins TRBV27 to TRBJ2-3, with 12 nucleotides matching TRBD2. CDR1 and CDR2 (germline): MNHEY, SMNVEV (reference sequence). This CDR3 is built from 16 residues. V lost 4 bases to trimming and J lost 1 base; unmatched junction nucleotides: 3. CDR3 amino acids: CASSSGTSGRTDTQYF. The CDR3 region has the DNA TGTGCCAGCAGTTCGGGGACTAGCGGGCGCACAGATACGCAGTATTTT.

This rearrangement joins TRBV5-6 to TRBJ2-7; the D gene is possibly TRBD2 (5 bases). The germline V and J ends were trimmed by 0 bases and 6 bases, with 7 bases remaining between them. The CDR3 contains 12 residues. The germline V gene encodes CDR1 SGHDT and CDR2 YYEEEE. CDR3: CASSLGGLEQYF. The CDR3 DNA reads as TGTGCCAGCAGCTTGGGAGGACTCGAGCAGTACTTC.

This rearrangement joins TRBV30 to TRBJ1-1, with D unresolved. The CDR3 contains 12 residues. CDR1 is GTSNPN and CDR2 is SVGIG in the germline V gene (reference sequence). V was shortened by 8 bases and J by 0 bases, with 10 bases between the two germline ends. CDR3 DNA sequence: TGTGCCGCAGGAAAGATGAACACTGAAGCTTTCTTT. Encoded protein: CAAGKMNTEAFF.

The CDR3 DNA reads TGTGCCAGCAGTAATACTAATGAGCAGTTCTTC. Its translation is CASSNTNEQFF. The chain recombines TRBV28 with TRBJ2-1; no clear D. The CDR3 runs 11 residues. Germline CDR1 is MDHEN and CDR2 is SYDVKM. V lost 5 bases to trimming and J lost 7 bases, with 6 bases between them.

This clone was seen only once. The chain couples TRBV7-9 to TRBJ2-3; 7 nucleotides match TRBD2. CDR1 and CDR2 (germline): SEHNR, FQNEAQ (reference sequence). The V segment lost 6 bases and the J segment 4 bases; nucleotides outside the gene matches: 7. The CDR3 sequence is 14 residues long. The CDR3 DNA sequence: TGTGCCAGCAGGACTAGCTCGATTCCAGATACGCAGTATTTT. Translating it yields CASRTSSIPDTQYF.

CDR3 DNA sequence: TGTGCCAGCAGCCCCACAGGGTTGGAAGCAGATACGCAGTATTTT. Its protein is CASSPTGLEADTQYF. The genes are TRBV13 and TRBJ2-3; possible D gene TRBD1, 6 bases. The CDR3 length is 15 residues. Deletions cut 5 bases from V and 4 bases from J, with 16 bases between. In germline, CDR1 is PRHDT, CDR2 FYEKMQ (reference sequence).

The chain carries TRBV5-1 and TRBJ2-7, with D possibly TRBD1 on 6 matching bases. CDR1 is SGHRS and CDR2 is YFSETQ in the germline V gene. This CDR3 is built from 14 residues. V lost 0 bases and J 6 bases, leaving 13 bases between the germline ends. This chain's CDR3 is CASSLVGGAGEQYF. For the CDR3, the DNA is TGCGCCAGCAGCTTGGTAGGGGGTGCCGGCGAGCAGTACTTC. The variable domain in full, completed from reference TRBV5-1 and TRBJ2-7, reads KAGVTQTPRYLIKTRGQQVTLSCSPISGHRSVSWYQQTPGQGLQFLFEYFSETQRNKGNFPGRFSGRQFSNSRSEMNVSTLELGDSALYLCASSLVGGAGEQYFGPGTRLTVT.

This clone was counted a single time. The V and J genes are TRBV11-2 and TRBJ1-5; no firm D call. The V gene's germline CDR1 is SGHAT and CDR2 FQNNGV. V was shortened by 1 base and J by 2 bases, with 6 bases between the two germline ends. The CDR3 is made up of 14 amino acids. CDR3 bases: TGTGCCAGCAGCTTAGTTGGTCGCAATCAGCCCCAGCATTTT. Protein product: CASSLVGRNQPQHF.

CDR3 sequence reads: CASSQDAYPGNEQFF. The CDR3 bases are TGCGCCAGCAGCCAAGACGCTTACCCTGGGAATGAGCAGTTCTTC. The gene calls are TRBV4-1 and TRBJ2-1; D gene unclear. The germline gives CDR1 MGHRA, CDR2 YSYEKL. V was shortened by 0 bases and J by 7 bases, with 13 bases between the two germline ends. The CDR3 totals 15 residues.

The chain couples TRBV9 to TRBJ1-5, with TRBD1 as a possible D gene (6 bases). The CDR3 covers 15 residues. Germline CDR1 reads SGDLS; CDR2 reads YYNGEE. V shed 1 base and J shed 3 bases, with 11 bases lying between them. CDR3 nucleotide sequence: TGTGCCAGCAGCGTATCCGGGACACCCAATCAGCCCCAGCATTTT. Translating it yields CASSVSGTPNQPQHF.

About this clone: Other DNA variants within this sample encode the same CDR3. V usage is TRBV15 and J usage is TRBJ2-7, with unresolved D. Germline loops: CDR1 LNHNV, CDR2 YYDKDF (reference sequence). The CDR3 covers 12 residues. V lost 5 bases, J lost 0 bases, and 5 bases lay in between. CDR3 coding DNA: TGTGCCACCAGCCGCGGCTCCTACGAGCAGTACTTC. Amino acid sequence: CATSRGSYEQYF.

This chain uses TRBV7-9 with TRBJ2-5; 9 nucleotides line up with TRBD1. The CDR3 is made up of 15 amino acids. The V and J ends lost 7 bases and 3 bases, in that order; junction bases with no gene match: 9. From germline, CDR1 is SEHNR and CDR2 FQNEAQ (reference sequence). CDR3 loop: CASTQGAGGEETQYF. CDR3 nucleotides: TGTGCCAGCACACAGGGGGCTGGCGGAGAAGAGACCCAGTACTTC.

Only a few counts were recorded for this clone. This chain connects TRBV5-6 to TRBJ2-2; D is unclear. This CDR3 is 13 amino acids long. The V end was cut by 2 bases, the J end by 6 bases, with 8 bases between. Per germline, CDR1 SGHDT and CDR2 YYEEEE. CDR3 in amino acids: CASSFRGSGELFF. The CDR3 nucleotides are TGTGCCAGCAGCTTTAGAGGCTCCGGGGAGCTGTTTTTT.

This chain joins TRBV7-2 and TRBJ1-3, with D maybe TRBD1 (5 bases). The CDR3 extends over 15 amino acids. From germline, CDR1 is SGHTA and CDR2 FQGNSA. V shed 4 bases and J shed 2 bases, with 12 bases lying between them. The CDR3 loop reads CASSYPGRAGNTIYF. For the CDR3, the DNA is TGTGCCAGCAGCTACCCAGGCAGGGCTGGAAACACCATATATTTT.

V and J are TRBV4-2 and TRBJ2-3; D possibly corresponds to TRBD2 (5 bases). V gave up 0 bases and J gave up 2 bases, with 15 bases separating them. Germline V gives CDR1 LGHNA, CDR2 YNFKEQ. The CDR3 sequence is 17 residues long. CDR3 DNA sequence: TGTGCCAGCAGCCAAGATGGACTGACCACATTCACAGATACGCAGTATTTT. Protein product: CASSQDGLTTFTDTQYF.

The chain combines TRBV7-9 with TRBJ2-7, with TRBD1 matching over 8 bases. V lost 3 bases and J lost 3; bases outside the gene matches: 4. This CDR3 region has 14 residues. Germline assignment: CDR1 SEHNR and CDR2 FQNEAQ (reference sequence). Here the CDR3 DNA reads TGTGCCAGCAGCTTGGACAGGGTCGGCTACGAGCAGTACTTC. It codes for CASSLDRVGYEQYF.